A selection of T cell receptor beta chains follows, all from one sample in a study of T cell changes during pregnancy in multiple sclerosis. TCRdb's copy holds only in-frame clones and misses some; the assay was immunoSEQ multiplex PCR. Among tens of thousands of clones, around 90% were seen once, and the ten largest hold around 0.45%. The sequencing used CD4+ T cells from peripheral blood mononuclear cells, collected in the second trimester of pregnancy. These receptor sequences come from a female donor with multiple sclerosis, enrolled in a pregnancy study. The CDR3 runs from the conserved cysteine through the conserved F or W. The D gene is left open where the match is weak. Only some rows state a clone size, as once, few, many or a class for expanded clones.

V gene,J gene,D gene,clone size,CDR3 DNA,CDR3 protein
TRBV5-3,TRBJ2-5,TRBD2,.,TGTGCCAGAAGTGACGGACCGGGGGCCGGGGGGGCCCAGTACTTC,CARSDGPGAGGAQYF
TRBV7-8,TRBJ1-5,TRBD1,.,TGTGCCAGCAGCTTAGCCGGGACAGGGTTTCGGGATCAGCCCCAGCATTTT,CASSLAGTGFRDQPQHF
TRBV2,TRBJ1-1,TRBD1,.,TGTGCCAGCAGTGGGACAGGGGGCCTCTTGAACACTGAAGCTTTCTTT,CASSGTGGLLNTEAFF
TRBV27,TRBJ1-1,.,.,TGTGCCAGCAGTCGTAACAGGGAAGTCCCTGAAGCTTTCTTT,CASSRNREVPEAFF
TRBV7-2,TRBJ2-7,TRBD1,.,TGTGCCAGCAGCTTAGTCGGGGACAGCTCCTACGAGCAGTACTTC,CASSLVGDSSYEQYF
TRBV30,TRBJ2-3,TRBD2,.,TGTGCCTGGAGCCGGAAGCGACTAGCGGGAGCCCAAGATACGCAGTATTTT,CAWSRKRLAGAQDTQYF
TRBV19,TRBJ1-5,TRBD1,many,TGTGCCAGTAGTATAGGACGGACAGGGAGGATCCCGCCCCAGCATTTT,CASSIGRTGRIPPQHF
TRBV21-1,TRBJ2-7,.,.,TGTGCCAGCAGCCCCCGGGACAGCCGGTACTTC,CASSPRDSRYF
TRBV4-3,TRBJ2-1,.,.,TGCGCCAGCAGCCAAGAAAGATTGGGCCCAAATGAGCAGTTCTTC,CASSQERLGPNEQFF
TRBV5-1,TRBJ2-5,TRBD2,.,TGCGCCAGCAGCAAAACTGGGCTAGCGGGGAGCCGGGAACAAGAGACCCAGTACTTC,CASSKTGLAGSREQETQYF
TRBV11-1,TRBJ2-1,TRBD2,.,TGTGCCAGCAGGCGGACTAGCGGGTACAATGAGCAGTTCTTC,CASRRTSGYNEQFF
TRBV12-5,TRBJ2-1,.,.,TGTGCTAGTGGTTTGGTACCCTCAGGGTCCCTCTACAATGAGCAGTTCTTC,CASGLVPSGSLYNEQFF
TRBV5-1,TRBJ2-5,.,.,TGCGCCAGCAGCTTGGTACAGGGAGCAGAGACCCAGTACTTC,CASSLVQGAETQYF
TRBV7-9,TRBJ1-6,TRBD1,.,TGTGCCAGCAGCGCGGGACAGGGGAATTCACCCCTCCACTTT,CASSAGQGNSPLHF
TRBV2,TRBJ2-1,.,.,TGTGCCAGCATCCTGGACTGGGCGGGCAATGAGCAGTTCTTC,CASILDWAGNEQFF
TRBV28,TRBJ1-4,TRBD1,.,TGTGCCAGCAGTCCAGGACAGGGAACTTACAATGAAAAACTGTTTTTT,CASSPGQGTYNEKLFF
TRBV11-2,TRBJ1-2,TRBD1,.,TGTGCCAGCAGCTTGACCCGGGACAGCCTTGGCTACACCTTC,CASSLTRDSLGYTF
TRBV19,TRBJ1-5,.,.,TGTGCCAGTAGTAAAGGTGGGGGCGTCAATCAGCCCCAGCATTTT,CASSKGGGVNQPQHF
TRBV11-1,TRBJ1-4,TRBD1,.,TGTGCCAGCAGCGCCGGACAGGCTAATGAAAAACTGTTTTTT,CASSAGQANEKLFF
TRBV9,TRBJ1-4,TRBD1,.,TGTGCCAGCAGCGTAGGACAGGGGTATAATGAAAAACTGTTTTTT,CASSVGQGYNEKLFF
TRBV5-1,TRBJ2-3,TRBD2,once,TGCGCCAGCAGCTCAAGCGGGGGACCAGTCACAGATACGCAGTATTTT,CASSSSGGPVTDTQYF
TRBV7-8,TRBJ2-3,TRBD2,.,TGTGCCACCCGGACTAGCGGGGGGACTACGCAGTATTTT,CATRTSGGTTQYF
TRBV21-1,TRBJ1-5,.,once,TGTGCCAGCAGCAAAGGGACAGAACCTACTAGGAGCAATCAGCCCCAGCATTTT,CASSKGTEPTRSNQPQHF
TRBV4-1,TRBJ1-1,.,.,TGCGCCAGCAGCCAAGAGGGGCGGTGGGGTGAAGCTTTCTTT,CASSQEGRWGEAFF
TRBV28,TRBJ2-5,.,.,TGTGCCAGCAGTAAACCGGGACTCTCCCCGGAAGGGACCCAGTACTTC,CASSKPGLSPEGTQYF
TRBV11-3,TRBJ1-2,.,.,TGTGCCAGCAGCTTAGATCCCGACTCTTTGAATGGCTACACCTTC,CASSLDPDSLNGYTF
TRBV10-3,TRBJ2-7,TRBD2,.,TGTGCCATCAGTGAGTCTGTTTTAGTGGGGGGGGCCTACGAGCAGTACTTC,CAISESVLVGGAYEQYF
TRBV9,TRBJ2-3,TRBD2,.,TGTGCCAGCAGCCCTGGGGGGACTAGCGGGTATACGCAGTATTTT,CASSPGGTSGYTQYF
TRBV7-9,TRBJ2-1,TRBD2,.,TGTGCCAGCAGCTTAGCTAGCGGGAAAACAGACCTCTCCTACAATGAGCAGTTCTTC,CASSLASGKTDLSYNEQFF
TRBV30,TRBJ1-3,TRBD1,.,TGTGCCTGGGATCCGGGACAGAATAGGGGAAACACCATATATTTT,CAWDPGQNRGNTIYF
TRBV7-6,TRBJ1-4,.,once,TGTGCCAGCAGCCAAACGGGGGGGCGCGTTGAAAAACTGTTTTTT,CASSQTGGRVEKLFF
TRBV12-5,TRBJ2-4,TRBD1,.,TGTGCTAGTGGTTTGTCTAAGATACAGGGGCCAGTAGCCAAAAACATTCAGTACTTC,CASGLSKIQGPVAKNIQYF
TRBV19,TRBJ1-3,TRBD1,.,TGTGCCAGTAGCCTCCCCGGGCAGGGGGCTGGAAACACCATATATTTT,CASSLPGQGAGNTIYF
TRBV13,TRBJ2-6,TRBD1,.,TGTGCCAGCAGCAGTCTGGGGACAGGGGGCGCGTCTGGGGCCAACGTCCTGACTTTC,CASSSLGTGGASGANVLTF
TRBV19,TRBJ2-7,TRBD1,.,TGTGCCAGTAGTATCAGGACAGGCTCCTACGAGCAGTACTTC,CASSIRTGSYEQYF
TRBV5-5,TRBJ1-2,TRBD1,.,TGTGCCAGCAGCTTGGCCGGGACAGGGCGGTATGGCTACACCTTC,CASSLAGTGRYGYTF
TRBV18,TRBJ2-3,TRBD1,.,TGTGCCAGCTCACCACTACAGGGGGCTAGCACAGATACGCAGTATTTT,CASSPLQGASTDTQYF
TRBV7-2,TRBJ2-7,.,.,TGTGCCAGCAGCTTTGAGACTAGGGGAGAGCAGTACTTC,CASSFETRGEQYF
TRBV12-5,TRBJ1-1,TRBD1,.,TGTGCTAGTGGGGACAGGGTAGCCCCGCAGAACACTGAAGCTTTCTTT,CASGDRVAPQNTEAFF
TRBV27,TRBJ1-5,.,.,TGTGCCAGCAGTCCTTTCAGTTGGTATGATAGCAATCAGCCCCAGCATTTT,CASSPFSWYDSNQPQHF
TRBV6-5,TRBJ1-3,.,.,TGTGCCAGCAGCCGGGGACTTAACTCTGGAAACACCATATATTTT,CASSRGLNSGNTIYF
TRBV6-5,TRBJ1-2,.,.,TGTGCCAGCAGTTACCGACTTCAGGGGAACTATGGCTACACCTTC,CASSYRLQGNYGYTF
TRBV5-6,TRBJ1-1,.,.,TGTGCCAGCAGCTTTTCCGGTACGAACACTGAAGCTTTCTTT,CASSFSGTNTEAFF
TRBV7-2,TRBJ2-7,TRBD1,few,TGTGCCAGCAGCTTATCGACAGGGAGCTCCTACGAGCAGTACTTC,CASSLSTGSSYEQYF
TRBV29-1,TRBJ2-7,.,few,TGCAGCGTTGGGGAGACATACGGAAGCGAGCAGTACTTC,CSVGETYGSEQYF
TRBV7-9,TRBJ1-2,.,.,TGTGCCAGCAGCCCCCAGGGTGGTGGCTACACCTTC,CASSPQGGGYTF
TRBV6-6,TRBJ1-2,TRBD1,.,TGTGCCAGCAGGCCGAATCCGGGACAGGGATCGGGAGGCTACACCTTC,CASRPNPGQGSGGYTF
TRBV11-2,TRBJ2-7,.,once,TGTGCCAGCAGCTTTTCACCTGGACAGCACTACGAGCAGTACTTC,CASSFSPGQHYEQYF
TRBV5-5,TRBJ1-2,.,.,TGTGCCAGCAGCTTGGACAGTTTAAACTATGGCTACACCTTC,CASSLDSLNYGYTF
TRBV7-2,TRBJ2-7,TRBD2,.,TGTGCCAGCAGCCCAGCCTCTAGCGGCTACGAGCAGTACTTC,CASSPASSGYEQYF
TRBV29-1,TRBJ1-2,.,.,TGCAGCGTTGAAGAAAGAGACGGAGAAAACTATGGCTACACCTTC,CSVEERDGENYGYTF
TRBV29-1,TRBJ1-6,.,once,TGCAGCGTTGAAGTGCAGGGGAGAGGTTCACCCCTCCACTTT,CSVEVQGRGSPLHF
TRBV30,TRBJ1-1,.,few,TGTGCCTGGATTAGTAACAGAGTCACTGAAGCTTTCTTT,CAWISNRVTEAFF
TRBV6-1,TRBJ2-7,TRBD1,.,TGTGCCAGCAGTGAACCTAAGGGACAGGCCGGGTACGAGCAGTACTTC,CASSEPKGQAGYEQYF
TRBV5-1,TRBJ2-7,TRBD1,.,TGCGCCAGCAGCTTGGGGACAGGGGTCTACGAGCAGTACTTC,CASSLGTGVYEQYF
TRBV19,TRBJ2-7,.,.,TGTGCCAGTAAAAGGAGTGCGGGGGCTGCCTACGAGCAGTACTTC,CASKRSAGAAYEQYF
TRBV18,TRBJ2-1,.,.,TGTGCCAGCTCACCACCGAACGGCAATGAGCAGTTCTTC,CASSPPNGNEQFF
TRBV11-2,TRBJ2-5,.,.,TGTGCCAGCAGCCCCACAAGTGAGACCCAGTACTTC,CASSPTSETQYF
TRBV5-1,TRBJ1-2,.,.,TGCGCCAGCAGCTTGGGGATTGACAGGCTTGGCCATGGCTACACCTTC,CASSLGIDRLGHGYTF
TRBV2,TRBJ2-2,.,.,TGTGCCAGCTTCAGACAGTTAAACACCGGGGAGCTGTTTTTT,CASFRQLNTGELFF